A single sample is the source of the 2 T cell receptor beta chains below, sequenced in a study of blood T cells in healthy people across ages. A J-beta primer mix and a sample-barcoded 5' primer were used in a second PCR of roughly 6 to 11 cycles. TCRdb reprocessed the 5' RACE reads via MiXCR and lists one record per CDR3 protein. Of hundreds of thousands of distinct CDR3 sequences listed, more than 50% are singletons. Sequencing used blood. The source of these receptors is a man aged 35 to 55 in good health.

This chain uses TRBV7-3 with TRBJ2-6, with a tentative D call TRBD1 (6 bases). Germline CDR1 is SGHTA and CDR2 is FQGTGA. V was cut by 4 bases and J by 0 bases, with 13 bases left in between. This CDR3 has 17 amino acids. The CDR3 nucleotides are TGTGCCAGCAGCTCAACCGGGACAACCTCTGGGGCCAACGTCCTGACTTTC. As protein: CASSSTGTTSGANVLTF.

V usage is TRBV7-9 and J usage is TRBJ1-1, with D unclear. This CDR3 contains 12 residues. Germline-derived CDR1 and CDR2 are SEHNR and FQNEAQ (reference sequence). The V gene lost 1 base and the J gene lost 7 bases, with 7 bases spanning the gap. The CDR3 nucleotides are TGTGCCAGCAGCTTAGTTAAAGGTGAAGCTTTCTTT. It yields the protein CASSLVKGEAFF. Full variable domain (outside the CDR3, taken from reference TRBV7-9 and TRBJ1-1): DTGVSQNPRHKITKRGQNVTFRCDPISEHNRLYWYRQTLGQGPEFLTYFQNEAQLEKSRLLSDRFSAERPKGSFSTLEIQRTEQGDSAMYLCASSLVKGEAFFGQGTRLTVV.